The 15 T cell receptor beta chains listed next were all sequenced from one sample in a study of blood T cell repertoires in COVID-19. Profiling relied on immunoSEQ multiplex PCR, and the TCRdb table lists in-frame clones only, not all of them. This table has 65,000 to 80,000 clones, about nine tenths appearing once. The sequencing sample was made of peripheral blood. These receptors were taken from a man aged 80 or over in a cohort sampled during active COVID-19.

The chain recombines TRBV27 with TRBJ2-5; 7 nucleotides agree with TRBD2. CDR3 length equals 15 residues. Trimming at V came to 5 bases and at J to 5 bases, leaving 11 bases not matched to a gene. From germline, CDR1 is MNHEY and CDR2 SMNVEV (reference sequence). The chain's CDR3 is CASSRGLESEETQYF. CDR3 nucleotide sequence: TGTGCCAGCAGTCGAGGACTAGAGAGTGAGGAGACCCAGTACTTC.

The chain combines TRBV7-2 with TRBJ2-4; tentative D call: TRBD1 (6 bases). Between the trimmed V and J ends, which lost 3 bases and 1 base, there was a span of 7 bases. Per germline, CDR1 SGHTA and CDR2 FQGNSA. CDR3 length: 14 residues. This CDR3 is CASSFGGAKNIQYF. CDR3 DNA: TGTGCCAGCAGCTTTGGGGGCGCCAAAAACATTCAGTACTTC.

The chain uses TRBV6-5 and TRBJ1-6; TRBD1 is a possible D gene (5 bases). V dropped 7 bases and J dropped 8 bases, with 12 bases sitting between them. Germline V gene data show CDR1 as MNHEY and CDR2 as SVGAGI. The CDR3 runs 13 residues. CDR3 amino acids: CASTEGIYSPLHF. The DNA for the CDR3 is TGTGCCAGCACGGAGGGGATTTATTCACCCCTCCACTTT.

The chain is built from TRBV11-2 and TRBJ1-1; tentatively, D is TRBD1 (6 bases). V gave up 5 bases and J gave up 4 bases, with 26 bases separating them. The CDR3 sequence is 18 residues long. The germline gives CDR1 SGHAT, CDR2 FQNNGV. The DNA for the CDR3 is TGTGCCAGCAGCCTGAACCATCAAACGACAGGCCGGGGCACTGAAGCTTTCTTT. Amino acid sequence: CASSLNHQTTGRGTEAFF.

The chain joins TRBV12-3 or TRBV12-4 to TRBJ2-1, with 7 bases lining up with TRBD2. This CDR3 spans 13 amino acids. V lost 4 bases, J lost 8 bases, and 5 bases stayed unmatched. The CDR3 nucleotides read TGTGCCAGCAGTTCAAGCGGGGCCTATGAGCAGTTCTTC. As protein: CASSSSGAYEQFF.

This clone was counted only a few times. The V and J genes are TRBV9 and TRBJ2-7; the D is unclear. The V and J ends lost 2 bases and 1 base respectively, with 10 bases between them. Germline assignment: CDR1 SGDLS and CDR2 YYNGEE. This CDR3 is 14 amino acids long. The CDR3 is CASSVSAASYEQYF. The DNA for the CDR3 is TGTGCCAGCAGCGTCTCGGCGGCGTCCTACGAGCAGTACTTC.

This clone showed up just a few times. The genes are TRBV3-1 (or the pseudogene TRBV3-2) and TRBJ1-5; 7 nucleotides align to TRBD1. Trimming took 1 base from V and 2 from J; bases not matched to a gene: 2. The length of the CDR3 is 15 residues. Germline V gene data show CDR1 as LGHDT and CDR2 as YNNKEL (reference sequence). In DNA form, the CDR3 reads TGTGCCAGCAGCCAAGGACAGGGTGGCAATCAGCCCCAGCATTTT. It yields the protein CASSQGQGGNQPQHF.

J is TRBJ2-3 and V is TRBV7-2; TRBD2 matches at 13 bases. V shed 1 base, J shed 11 bases, and the junction held 6 bases outside the gene matches. The CDR3 sequence is 15 residues long. Germline-derived CDR1 and CDR2 are SGHTA and FQGNSA. In DNA, the CDR3 is TGTGCCAGCAGCTTAGACCCCGGACTAGCGGGGGTGCAGTATTTT. Residues: CASSLDPGLAGVQYF.

This chain joins TRBV27 and TRBJ2-7; TRBD2 is a possible D gene (6 bases). This CDR3 has 16 residues. The germline V and J ends were trimmed by 3 bases and 0 bases, with 15 bases remaining between them. Germline V lookup: CDR1 MNHEY, CDR2 SMNVEV (reference sequence). The CDR3 is CASSFSGRLGSYEQYF. The CDR3 nucleotides read TGTGCCAGCAGTTTTAGCGGCCGGTTGGGCTCCTACGAGCAGTACTTC.

The rearrangement uses TRBV5-4 and TRBJ2-3; 12 bases fit TRBD2. The germline V gene has CDR1 SGHNT and CDR2 YYREEE (reference sequence). The V and J ends lost 4 bases and 1 base, in that order; junction bases with no gene match: 4. This CDR3 region has 16 residues. The CDR3: CASSPSGGAGTDTQYF. The CDR3 DNA sequence: TGTGCCAGCAGCCCTAGCGGGGGGGCAGGCACAGATACGCAGTATTTT.

The genes are TRBV4-1 and TRBJ2-5; tentatively, D is TRBD2 (5 bases). The CDR3 runs to 14 residues. Trimming removed 3 bases at V and 1 base at J, with 9 bases between. Germline CDR1 reads MGHRA; CDR2 reads YSYEKL. CDR3 in amino acids: CASSHPGSQETQYF. The DNA for the CDR3 is TGCGCCAGCAGCCACCCGGGGTCCCAAGAGACCCAGTACTTC.

This clone came up once. This chain joins TRBV5-1 and TRBJ1-2, with 8 nucleotides matching TRBD1. Germline CDR1 is SGHRS and CDR2 is YFSETQ. This CDR3 spans 14 amino acids. Trimming at V came to 6 bases and at J to 3 bases, leaving 7 bases not matched to a gene. CDR3 bases: TGCGCCAGCACCTCCGGACAGGGTCACTATGGCTACACCTTC. Encoded protein: CASTSGQGHYGYTF.

The chain combines TRBV10-3 with TRBJ2-7, with 10 nucleotides matching TRBD1. The trim removed 6 bases at V and 5 bases at J, leaving 4 bases unmatched. CDR3 length equals 13 residues. Per the germline V gene, CDR1 is ENHRY and CDR2 is SYGVKD. The CDR3 spells CAIRGTGADEQYF. The CDR3 coding sequence is TGTGCCATCAGGGGGACAGGGGCTGACGAGCAGTACTTC.

The gene calls are TRBV29-1 and TRBJ2-7; possible D gene TRBD1, 6 bases. Trimming removed 7 bases from V and 1 base from J, with 14 bases in between. The germline V gene encodes CDR1 SQVTM and CDR2 ANQGSEA. This CDR3 spans 13 amino acids. CDR3 sequence (DNA): TGCAGCGCTAAGGACAGCTTTTCCTACGAGCAGTACTTC. It yields the protein CSAKDSFSYEQYF.

The rearrangement links TRBV28 to TRBJ2-7, with 7 bases lining up with TRBD2. V shed 4 bases, J shed 6 bases, and the junction held 9 bases outside the gene matches. The CDR3 sequence is 14 residues long. Germline assignment: CDR1 MDHEN and CDR2 SYDVKM. This CDR3 reads CASSSTGGKTEQYV. The CDR3 DNA sequence: TGTGCCAGCAGTTCCACGGGGGGTAAGACCGAGCAGTACGTC.